One T cell receptor beta chain is described in this entry. What it binds is not known. Relative to the germline gene, one junction end is altered; a read error may explain this. Per the germline V gene, CDR1 is MDHEN and CDR2 is SYDVKM. This CDR3 region has 11 residues. Clones were read by immunoSEQ multiplex PCR, and TCRdb kept only the in-frame ones, dropping some. Among 9,500 to 11,000 clones listed, under 80% were seen once. The entry originates in a study of chemoradiotherapy in HPV16-positive cancers. The study's findings and limits: Better recurrence-free survival went with HPV-responsive T-cell expansion in HPV16-positive patients. Functional assays defining HPV-specific T cells used only a couple of HPV16-positive patients. Non-HPV-specific T cells did not expand in tumors during treatment, whereas candidate HPV-specific clones and E7-related motifs did.

Repertoires were sampled repeatedly during chemoradiotherapy. The material was obtained from a patient who underwent chemoradiotherapy. The chain uses TRBV28 and TRBJ2-1; maybe TRBD1 (5 bases). The receptor was derived from a human donor with HPV-associated anogenital cancer. This chain's CDR3 is CASSLARQYIF. CDR3 sequence (DNA): TGTGCCAGCAGTTTAGCCCGACAGTACATCTTC.